This T cell receptor beta chain appears in the sequencing data of a study of early T cells in non-severe SARS-CoV-2 infection. V lost 4 bases to trimming and J lost 5 bases; unmatched junction nucleotides: 11. This CDR3 contains 16 residues. Per germline, CDR1 SGHDT and CDR2 YYEEEE. TCRdb ran MiXCR on the 5' RACE reads and lists one entry per CDR3 protein. The table records 20,000 to 25,000 distinct CDR3 sequences, 5.3% of them present only once. This clonotype was detected a few times. This chain links TRBV5-6 with TRBJ2-5, with 10 bases lining up with TRBD2. Sequenced input: whole blood. This clonotype was obtained from an adult who was a healthcare worker with PCR-confirmed SARS-CoV-2 infection or an uninfected control (not recorded which). CDR3 protein: CASSRKLGLATETQYF. For the CDR3, the DNA is TGTGCCAGCAGCCGGAAACTGGGACTAGCGACGGAGACCCAGTACTTC. Full variable domain (rest looked up from reference TRBV5-6 and TRBJ2-5): DAGVTQSPTHLIKTRGQQVTLRCSPKSGHDTVSWYQQALGQGPQFIFQYYEEEERQRGNFPDRFSGHQFPNYSSELNVNALLLGDSALYLCASSRKLGLATETQYFGPGTRLLVL.